The clone carrying this T cell receptor (beta chain) was observed a handful of times. The antigen is unknown. These data originate in a study of blood T cells in healthy people across ages. CDR1 is MGHRA and CDR2 is YSYEKL in the germline V gene. The CDR3 is 14 residues long. V lost 7 bases to trimming and J lost 1 base, with 13 bases between them. For the second PCR, which ran for roughly 6 to 12 cycles, a sample-barcoded 5' primer and a J-beta primer mix were used. All cDNA molecules were each tagged by a template-switch adaptor with 12 random nucleotides. TCRdb reprocessed the 5' RACE reads with MiXCR, giving one entry per CDR3 protein. The repertoire holds roughly 1.6 million distinct CDR3 sequences, almost 35% seen once, with around 11% in the top ten. Overall study results and limits: TCR beta diversity tracked closely with naive T cell percentage. Without sorted subsets, naive and antigen-experienced compartments could not be conclusively compared.

The sample consisted of blood. The rearrangement joins TRBV4-1 to TRBJ1-1; D gene ambiguous. The clonotype was recovered from a young woman in good health. The CDR3 bases are TGCGCCAGCAATTACGGGCCTCGGAACACTGAAGCTTTCTTT. This codes for CASNYGPRNTEAFF.